This TCR beta chain was profiled in a study of regulatory T cells in long-lasting Graves disease. This clonotype was recorded at least ten times. CDR3 regions were amplified by Arm-PCR using iRepertoire HTBI primers to build TCR beta libraries. MiXCR, applied by TCRdb to the multiplex PCR reads, yields one record per CDR3 protein. The sample has about 340,000 distinct CDR3 sequences, 15% to 20% seen once; the top ten hold approximately 31%. V shed 6 bases and J shed 0 bases, with 8 bases lying between them. The CDR3 runs to 13 residues. Time point denoted: persistent/refractory GD, antithyroid drugs over 5 years with positive TRAb. Scientists built the TCR library using RNA that was extracted from PBMCs.

The sequence came from a female donor with Graves disease. The sequencing used peripheral blood mononuclear cells (PBMCs), collected when the disease was refractory, from a patient treated with antithyroid drugs. The chain joins TRBV12-3 or TRBV12-4 to TRBJ1-2, with unresolved D. In nucleotides, the CDR3 is TGTGCCAGCAGCCAAGGGCCTAACTATGGCTACACCTTC. This encodes CASSQGPNYGYTF.